The 10 T cell receptor beta chains below were found in one sample sequenced in a study of cytomegalovirus exposure and HLA in healthy donors. In the PCR, 60 Vbeta and 13 Jbeta primers were used. Assay: immunoSEQ multiplex PCR; the TCRdb copy retains only in-frame clones and omits some. Of approximately 140,000 clones in the sample, just under 75% were seen once. Sequenced material: PBMCs. These TCRs come from a woman aged 18-35 years in good health and CMV-seronegative.

The sample holds a few counts of this clone. J is TRBJ2-7 and V is TRBV7-2, with TRBD1 matching 7 bases. Losses at the gene ends were 5 bases for V and 3 bases for J; bases not matched to a gene: 7. The CDR3 length is 14 residues. Germline V gives CDR1 SGHTA, CDR2 FQGNSA. The CDR3 DNA is TGTGCCAGCAGCAACAGGGACAGCCACTACGAGCAGTACTTC. Its protein is CASSNRDSHYEQYF.

V usage is TRBV11-2 and J usage is TRBJ2-5, with TRBD2 matching 8 bases. Trimming took 5 bases from V and 5 from J; bases not matched to a gene: 13. The CDR3 sequence is 16 residues long. Germline V CDR1 and CDR2: SGHAT, FQNNGV. Here the CDR3 DNA reads TGTGCCAGCAGCCTCCGCTCGGGAGGGCCCATGGAGACCCAGTACTTC. It codes for CASSLRSGGPMETQYF.

This sequence joins TRBV23-1 and TRBJ1-1, with TRBD1 matching over 8 bases. TRBV23-1 is flagged as an ORF with uncertain function. CDR3 length equals 12 residues. This chain's CDR3 is CASDRDETEAFF. Here the CDR3 DNA reads TGCGCTTCGGACAGGGACGAAACTGAAGCTTTCTTT.

This clone was seen once. The chain employs TRBV6-1 and TRBJ2-3, with 8 positions matching TRBD1. The CDR3 spans 17 residues. Germline assignment: CDR1 MNHNS and CDR2 SASEGT. Unmatched junction bases numbered 9, after V lost 4 bases and J lost 0 bases. CDR3 sequence: CASSGTGPTYSTDTQYF. The CDR3 DNA follows: TGTGCCAGCAGTGGGACAGGGCCCACCTATAGCACAGATACGCAGTATTTT.

The CDR3 nucleotides are TGCGCCAGCAGCTGGTCCGGGTCCTCCCCGGCAGATACGCAGTATTTT. Its protein product is CASSWSGSSPADTQYF. This sequence joins TRBV5-1 and TRBJ2-3, with D hard to call. CDR3 size: 16 residues. V shed 3 bases and J shed 4 bases, with 18 bases lying between them. Germline lookup yields CDR1 SGHRS and CDR2 YFSETQ.

This chain connects TRBV10-3 to TRBJ2-3, with 7 nucleotides matching TRBD1. There are 13 residues in the CDR3. Germline V gives CDR1 ENHRY, CDR2 SYGVKD. V lost 6 bases and J lost 5; bases outside the gene matches: 5. This CDR3 is CAIRITGEDTQYF. The DNA for the CDR3 is TGTGCCATCAGAATTACAGGGGAAGATACGCAGTATTTT.

The chain has TRBV7-9 and TRBJ2-3; 7 bases are shared with TRBD2. The V gene's germline CDR1 is SEHNR and CDR2 FQNEAQ (reference sequence). The CDR3 spans 16 residues. The ends lost 4 bases at V and 1 base at J; junction bases unmatched: 8. The CDR3 coding sequence is TGTGCCAGCAGCTCACCCCCCAGCGGGGGCACAGATACGCAGTATTTT. It translates to CASSSPPSGGTDTQYF.

The J gene is TRBJ1-2, the V gene TRBV2; TRBD1 matches 7 bases. V shed 5 bases and J 3 bases; nucleotides not matched to a gene: 6. This CDR3 region has 14 residues. The V gene's germline CDR1 is SNHLY and CDR2 FYNNEI. CDR3 coding DNA: TGTGCCAGCAGTTCACAGGGGACAGACTATGGCTACACCTTC. This encodes CASSSQGTDYGYTF.

Turning to this clone: Germline is not matched at one junction end, which may reflect a read error. The rearrangement joins TRBV7-9 to TRBJ2-3; perhaps TRBD2 as D (6 bases). Germline loops: CDR1 SEHNR, CDR2 FQNEAQ (reference sequence). The CDR3 has 15 residues. CDR3 nucleotide sequence: TGTTCCAGCAGCAACCGGGGGTCAACCACAGATACGCAGTATTTT. Protein product: CSSSNRGSTTDTQYF. The full variable domain, its missing parts supplied by reference TRBV7-9 and TRBJ2-3, is DTGVSQNPRHKITKRGQNVTFRCDPISEHNRLYWYRQTLGQGPEFLTYFQNEAQLEKSRLLSDRFSAERPKGSFSTLEIQRTEQGDSAMYLCSSSNRGSTTDTQYFGPGTRLTVL.

V usage is TRBV7-9 and J usage is TRBJ2-1; 9 bases line up with TRBD2. V gave up 5 bases and J gave up 10 bases; unmatched junction bases: 3. The CDR3 loop spans 12 amino acids. From germline, CDR1 is SEHNR and CDR2 FQNEAQ (reference sequence). The CDR3 is CASSPGTSEQFF. CDR3 DNA: TGTGCCAGCAGCCCCGGGACTAGCGAGCAGTTCTTC.